These 26 T cell receptor beta chains share one sample of origin, sequenced in a study of identical twins. TCRdb re-analysed the 5' RACE reads in MiXCR, keeping a single row per CDR3 protein. The sample includes about 720,000 distinct CDR3 sequences, 8% to 9% seen only once; the top ten take more than 0.75%. In addition, the sample was reused for a study of yellow fever vaccine responses in identical twins.

The specimen sequenced was PBMCs. The receptor source for this set is a young woman in good health.

This clonotype was recorded many times. V is TRBV9 and J is TRBJ2-3; 7 bases fit TRBD1. Germline values: CDR1 SGDLS, CDR2 YYNGEE. Trimming took 4 bases from V and 1 from J; bases not matched to a gene: 9. The CDR3 length is 16 residues. The CDR3 coding sequence is TGTGCCAGCAGCCTAAGACAGGGATGGGGCACAGATACGCAGTATTTT. It codes for CASSLRQGWGTDTQYF. Filled out from reference TRBV9 and TRBJ2-3, the complete variable domain reads DSGVTQTPKHLITATGQRVTLRCSPRSGDLSVYWYQQSLDQGLQFLIQYYNGEERAKGNILERFSAQQFPDLHSELNLSSLELGDSALYFCASSLRQGWGTDTQYFGPGTRLTVL.

This clonotype was observed at least ten times. The chain combines TRBV24-1 with TRBJ2-7; D is perhaps TRBD1 (6 bases). This CDR3 contains 16 residues. Trimming left V 2 bases short and J 0 bases short, with 13 bases between. Germline assignment: CDR1 KGHDR and CDR2 SFDVKD. Here the CDR3 DNA reads TGTGCCACCAGTGATTCCCGGGACAAGAGCTCCTACGAGCAGTACTTC. This sequence encodes CATSDSRDKSSYEQYF.

This clonotype was picked up many times. The gene calls are TRBV28 and TRBJ2-5; tentative D call: TRBD2 (6 bases). Germline V gene sequence: CDR1 MDHEN, CDR2 SYDVKM. Trimming pared 5 bases from V and 4 bases from J, leaving 14 bases between. CDR3 length equals 14 residues. CDR3: CASSPPTSPETQYF. In nucleotides, the CDR3 is TGTGCCAGCAGTCCCCCAACTAGCCCAGAGACCCAGTACTTC.

The rearrangement uses TRBV7-8 and TRBJ1-1; D uncertain. In germline, CDR1 is SGHVS, CDR2 FQNEAQ. CDR3 length: 12 residues. With 6 bases removed from V and 6 bases from J, the gap between germline ends came to 11 bases. The CDR3 sequence is CASSRDTAEAFF. CDR3 nucleotides: TGTGCCAGCAGTCGTGATACGGCTGAAGCTTTCTTT.

There are many counts of this clonotype. The rearrangement uses TRBV11-2 and TRBJ2-3; TRBD2 matches at 7 bases. Germline V gene sequence: CDR1 SGHAT, CDR2 FQNNGV. The CDR3 is 18 residues long. Unmatched junction bases numbered 20, after V lost 3 bases and J lost 8 bases. CDR3 sequence: CASSLGGRFGAGVGTQYF. DNA of the CDR3: TGTGCCAGCAGCTTGGGGGGACGGTTCGGCGCGGGAGTAGGTACGCAGTATTTT.

The V call is TRBV15, the J call TRBJ2-1, with 7 bases aligning to TRBD2. Looked up from germline, CDR1 is LNHNV and CDR2 is YYDKDF (reference sequence). The CDR3 consists of 15 residues. J gave up 10 bases and V 3 bases, and 12 bases lay outside the gene matches. The CDR3: CATSRRLANEWEQFF. The CDR3 nucleotides read TGTGCCACCAGCAGGCGACTAGCCAATGAATGGGAGCAGTTCTTC.

This rearrangement joins TRBV30 to TRBJ1-2; TRBD1 might be the D (5 bases). Germline V gene lookup returns CDR1 GTSNPN and CDR2 SVGIG (reference sequence). V was pared by 3 bases and J by 3 bases, with 17 bases between. The CDR3 consists of 15 residues. CDR3: CAWRGVRGMDYGYTF. The CDR3 DNA reads as TGTGCCTGGAGGGGGGTCCGGGGCATGGACTATGGCTACACCTTC.

V is TRBV28 and J is TRBJ2-7, with 8 bases fitting TRBD1. V lost 6 bases to trimming and J lost 2 bases; unmatched junction nucleotides: 15. This CDR3 has 17 amino acids. Per the germline V gene, CDR1 is MDHEN and CDR2 is SYDVKM. The CDR3 spells CASSLNLRRQGTYEQYF. CDR3 in DNA: TGTGCCAGCAGCTTAAACTTAAGACGACAGGGGACCTACGAGCAGTACTTC.

This clonotype was picked up many times. The V and J genes are TRBV7-8 and TRBJ2-3; D ambiguous. Between the trimmed V and J ends, which lost 5 bases and 6 bases, there was a span of 24 bases. Germline V lookup: CDR1 SGHVS, CDR2 FQNEAQ. The CDR3 covers 17 residues. In DNA form, the CDR3 reads TGTGCCAGCAGCGGAAGCCTAACGGACCGTCGCAGGGATACGCAGTATTTT. Translating it yields CASSGSLTDRRRDTQYF.

The chain has TRBV20-1 and TRBJ2-5, with TRBD2 matching over 11 bases. CDR3 size: 17 residues. With V trimmed by 0 bases and J by 8 bases, 14 bases remained unmatched. CDR1 and CDR2 (germline): DFQATT, SNEGSKA (reference sequence). The CDR3 DNA is TGCAGTGCTAGAGATCTCGTTAGCGGGGGGGTCCTCGGAACCCAGTACTTC. Its translation: CSARDLVSGGVLGTQYF.

This clonotype was recorded at least ten times. V is TRBV4-3 and J is TRBJ2-7; 9 nucleotides agree with TRBD2. Trimming took 0 bases from V and 5 from J; bases not matched to a gene: 8. Germline V gene data show CDR1 as LGHNA and CDR2 as YSLEER. The CDR3 has 16 residues. The CDR3 sequence is CASSQDILAGSNEQYF. CDR3 nucleotide sequence: TGCGCCAGCAGCCAAGATATTCTAGCGGGATCCAACGAGCAGTACTTC.

This clonotype came up a few times. V usage is TRBV20-1 and J usage is TRBJ1-2, with TRBD1 identical over 9 bases. There are 15 residues in the CDR3. The V and J ends lost 5 bases and 2 bases, in that order; junction bases with no gene match: 9. From germline, CDR1 is DFQATT and CDR2 SNEGSKA (reference sequence). This CDR3 is CSAPQGQGLNYGYTF. The CDR3 bases are TGCAGTGCTCCCCAGGGACAGGGACTCAACTATGGCTACACCTTC.

This clonotype was recorded many times. The chain links TRBV7-8 to TRBJ2-7, with TRBD1 matching 10 bases. V shed 5 bases, J shed 7 bases, and the junction held 8 bases outside the gene matches. Germline-derived CDR1 and CDR2 are SGHVS and FQNEAQ. The CDR3 has 14 amino acids. The CDR3 spells CASSLDRGAEEQYF. DNA of the CDR3: TGTGCCAGCAGCCTGGACAGGGGGGCGGAAGAGCAGTACTTC.

This clonotype has only a few counts. The V and J genes are TRBV6-2 or TRBV6-3 and TRBJ2-3, with D hard to call. The CDR3 has 14 residues. Germline CDR1 is MNHEY and CDR2 is SVGEGT. V gave up 8 bases and J gave up 0 bases, with 12 bases separating them. The CDR3 sequence is CASGDGPSTDTQYF. The CDR3 DNA sequence: TGTGCCAGCGGAGACGGACCAAGCACAGATACGCAGTATTTT.

The chain couples TRBV28 to TRBJ2-1; 15 bases fit TRBD2. CDR1 is MDHEN and CDR2 is SYDVKM in the germline V gene. With V trimmed by 4 bases and J by 4 bases, 5 bases remained unmatched. There are 17 residues in the CDR3. For the CDR3, the DNA is TGTGCCAGCAGTTCCGGGACTAGCGGGAGGTTTTACAATGAGCAGTTCTTC. Its translation: CASSSGTSGRFYNEQFF.

This clonotype was seen repeatedly, ten times or more. The CDR3 sequence is CSAVQTDTQYF. Here the CDR3 DNA reads TGCAGTGCCGTCCAGACAGATACGCAGTATTTT. The chain joins TRBV20-1 to TRBJ2-3, with D uncertain. This CDR3 contains 11 residues. Trimming cost V 6 bases and J 3 bases, with 7 bases left between them. The germline V gene has CDR1 DFQATT and CDR2 SNEGSKA (reference sequence).

This chain links TRBV2 with TRBJ2-2, with TRBD1 matching 7 bases. CDR1 is SNHLY, CDR2 FYNNEI, per germline. The V gene end was trimmed by 8 bases and the J gene end by 1 base; junction bases not matched to a gene: 4. This CDR3 contains 14 residues. Written as DNA, the CDR3 is TGTGCCAGCCAGGGACAGAGGAACACCGGGGAGCTGTTTTTT. This codes for CASQGQRNTGELFF.

This clonotype was seen a few times. The chain combines TRBV6-2 or TRBV6-3 with TRBJ2-7; D tentatively reads TRBD1 or TRBD2 (5 bases each). The V gene's germline CDR1 is MNHEY and CDR2 SVGEGT. V shed 6 bases and J shed 5 bases, with 17 bases lying between them. The CDR3 totals 14 residues. The CDR3: CASRPLVGVDEQYF. The CDR3 nucleotides read TGTGCCAGCAGACCCCTCGTGGGGGTTGACGAGCAGTACTTC.

This rearrangement joins TRBV5-5 to TRBJ2-7; D unresolved. V was clipped by 2 bases and J by 3 bases, with 12 bases between them. The CDR3 runs to 14 residues. Per germline, CDR1 SGHKS and CDR2 YYEKEE (reference sequence). The CDR3 loop is CASSFGGESYEQYF. CDR3 nucleotide sequence: TGTGCCAGCAGCTTTGGTGGGGAAAGCTACGAGCAGTACTTC.

The chain uses TRBV4-1 and TRBJ2-6, with TRBD1 matching 12 bases. The CDR3 runs 17 residues. V dropped 4 bases and J dropped 3; count of bases not matched to a gene: 4. CDR1 is MGHRA and CDR2 is YSYEKL in the germline V gene. The CDR3 region has the DNA TGCGCCAGCAGCCCGGGACAGGGGGCGCTTGGGGCCAACGTCCTGACTTTC. Translation gives CASSPGQGALGANVLTF.

Only a few counts were recorded for this clonotype. The chain employs TRBV25-1 and TRBJ1-4; TRBD1 matches 7 bases. V lost 3 bases, J lost 7 bases, and 8 bases stayed unmatched. CDR1 and CDR2 (germline): MGHDK, SYGVNS. This CDR3 contains 15 residues. Written as DNA, the CDR3 is TGTGCCAGCAGTGAGACAGGGTCGGGGGGTGAAAAACTGTTTTTT. It translates to CASSETGSGGEKLFF.

This rearrangement joins TRBV7-9 to TRBJ2-3; D is possibly TRBD2 (5 bases). Trimming took off 1 base at V and 4 bases at J, with 15 bases between the two ends. The CDR3 loop spans 16 amino acids. Germline assignment: CDR1 SEHNR and CDR2 FQNEAQ (reference sequence). The CDR3 reads CASSLVPASGADTQYF. CDR3 DNA: TGTGCCAGCAGCTTAGTTCCTGCATCCGGGGCAGATACGCAGTATTTT.

V usage is TRBV29-1 and J usage is TRBJ1-2; 8 bases agree with TRBD1. Losses at the gene ends were 3 bases for V and 4 bases for J; bases not matched to a gene: 4. CDR1 and CDR2 (germline): SQVTM, ANQGSEA. This CDR3 contains 13 residues. The CDR3 loop is CSVDRTGGYGYTF. DNA of the CDR3: TGCAGCGTTGACCGTACAGGGGGCTATGGCTACACCTTC.

This clonotype was detected only a few times. The chain joins TRBV6-1 to TRBJ2-2; the D gene is possibly TRBD1 (6 bases). V gave up 6 bases and J gave up 1 base, with 12 bases separating them. The CDR3 loop spans 15 amino acids. Looked up from germline, CDR1 is MNHNS and CDR2 is SASEGT. In nucleotides, the CDR3 is TGTGCCAGCAGCCGACAGGCTATGAACACCGGGGAGCTGTTTTTT. Amino acid sequence: CASSRQAMNTGELFF.

This clonotype turned up a few times. CDR3 coding DNA: TGTGCCAGCAGCTTAGGACTAGCGGGATTTAGACAAGAGACCCAGTACTTC. Protein: CASSLGLAGFRQETQYF. The V gene is TRBV7-6, the J gene TRBJ2-5, with 11 bases fitting TRBD2. The length of the CDR3 is 17 residues. Per the germline V gene, CDR1 is SGHVS and CDR2 is FNYEAQ. Trimming took 1 base from V and 2 from J; bases not matched to a gene: 6.

This clonotype was seen a handful of times. This chain connects TRBV20-1 to TRBJ2-1; TRBD1 matches at 7 bases. Trimming cost V 5 bases and J 0 bases; bases outside gene matches: 4. There are 14 residues in the CDR3. In germline, CDR1 is DFQATT, CDR2 SNEGSKA (reference sequence). Here the CDR3 DNA reads TGCAGTGCTGCCGACAGGGACTCCTACAATGAGCAGTTCTTC. Amino acid sequence: CSAADRDSYNEQFF.